The T cell receptor (beta chain) described here comes from a study of CD8+CD57+ T cells in acquired aplastic anemia. The study profiled TCR beta VDJ and CDR3 using genomic DNA as template. TCRdb passed the reads through MiXCR, listing each CDR3 protein once. The sample lists 170,000 or so distinct CDR3 sequences, about 50% occurring once. Germline assignment: CDR1 SGHAT and CDR2 FQNNGV. The CDR3 sequence is 14 residues long. V shed 3 bases and J shed 7 bases, with 12 bases lying between them. Study-wide results and limits: Patients and controls shared twenty-nine CD8+ CDR3 sequences, which appeared highly expressed in patients and within their immunodominant clones.

Flow cytometry had shown expanded CD8+CD57+ cells in the patients chosen for sequencing. At least ten counts were recorded for this clonotype. Its antigen remains unknown. The chain recombines TRBV11-2 with TRBJ2-2; the D gene is possibly TRBD1 (6 bases). This TCR was sampled from a human donor with aplastic anemia. The material sequenced was sorted CD4+, CD8+, or CD8+CD57+ T cells (not recorded which) from PBMCs. CDR3 DNA: TGTGCCAGCAGCTTGTACAGGGAAGGCGGGGAGCTGTTTTTT. Translating gives CASSLYREGGELFF.